The entry that follows covers one T cell receptor (beta chain) sequence. The sample is drawn from a study of beta chain features in type 1 diabetes. Every isolated RNA sample was fully reverse transcribed, so sequencing captured expressed TCRB transcripts. Sequencing used immunoSEQ multiplex PCR; TCRdb keeps in-frame clones, though not all of them. The repertoire holds 680,000 or so clones, with about 16% as singletons. CDR1 and CDR2 from the germline V gene are SGHNT and YYREEE (reference sequence). The CDR3 extends over 14 amino acids. Trimming took off 4 bases at V and 3 bases at J, with 11 bases between the two ends.

V gene TRBV5-4 combines with J gene TRBJ1-5; D uncertain. The sequenced sample consisted of naive CD4+ T cells from blood. The TCR was taken from a man aged 18 to 29 in good health. The CDR3 nucleotides read TGTGCCAGCAGCCTCGACTTATCCAATCAGCCCCAGCATTTT. It specifies CASSLDLSNQPQHF. Based on the CDR3 plus reference TRBV5-4 and TRBJ1-5, the full variable domain is ETGVTQSPTHLIKTRGQQVTLRCSSQSGHNTVSWYQQALGQGPQFIFQYYREEENGRGNFPPRFSGLQFPNYSSELNVNALELDDSALYLCASSLDLSNQPQHFGDGTRLSIL.